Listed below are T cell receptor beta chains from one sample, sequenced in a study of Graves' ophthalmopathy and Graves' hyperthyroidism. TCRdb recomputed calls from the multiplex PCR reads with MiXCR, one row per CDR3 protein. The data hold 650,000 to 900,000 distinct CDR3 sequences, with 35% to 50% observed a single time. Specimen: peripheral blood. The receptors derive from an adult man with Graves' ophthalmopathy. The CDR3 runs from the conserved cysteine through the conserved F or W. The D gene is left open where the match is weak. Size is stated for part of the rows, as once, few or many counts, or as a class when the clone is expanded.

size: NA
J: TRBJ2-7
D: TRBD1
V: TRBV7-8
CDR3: CASSPVDRGPSYEQYF
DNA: TGTGCCAGCAGCCCAGTAGACAGGGGGCCCTCCTACGAGCAGTACTTC

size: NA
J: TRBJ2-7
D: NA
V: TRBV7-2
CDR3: CASSQSAHEQYF
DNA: TGTGCCAGCAGCCAAAGTGCCCACGAGCAGTACTTC

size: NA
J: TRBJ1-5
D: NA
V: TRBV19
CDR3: CASSMWTALSNQPQHF
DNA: TGTGCCAGTAGTATGTGGACAGCCCTTAGCAATCAGCCCCAGCATTTT

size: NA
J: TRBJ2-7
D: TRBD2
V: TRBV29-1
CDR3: CSVDGTSGGYEQYF
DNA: TGCAGCGTTGACGGGACTAGCGGGGGTTACGAGCAGTACTTC

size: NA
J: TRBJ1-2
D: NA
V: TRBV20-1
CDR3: CSARGAGAIYGYTF
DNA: TGCAGTGCTAGAGGGGCGGGGGCAATCTATGGCTACACCTTC

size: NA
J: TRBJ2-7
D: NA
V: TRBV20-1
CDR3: CSARGSLNYEQYF
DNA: TGCAGTGCTAGAGGCAGCCTGAACTACGAGCAGTACTTC

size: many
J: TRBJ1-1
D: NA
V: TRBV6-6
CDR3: CATRPRQHTEAFF
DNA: TGTGCCACCCGCCCCCGACAGCACACTGAAGCTTTCTTT

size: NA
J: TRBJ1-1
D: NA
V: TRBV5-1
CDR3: CASSRMTGINTEAFF
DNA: TGCGCCAGCAGCCGGATGACGGGTATTAACACTGAAGCTTTCTTT

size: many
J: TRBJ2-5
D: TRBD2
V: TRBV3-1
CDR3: CASSPYTSGLETQYF
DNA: TGTGCCAGCAGCCCATATACTAGCGGGCTCGAGACCCAGTACTTC

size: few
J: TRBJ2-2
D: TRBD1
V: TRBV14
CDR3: CASSPYAGTGNTGELFF
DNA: TGTGCCAGCAGCCCTTATGCCGGGACAGGGAACACCGGGGAGCTGTTTTTT

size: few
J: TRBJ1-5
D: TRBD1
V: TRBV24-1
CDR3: CASSYTGGYQPQHF
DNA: TGTGCCAGCAGTTACACAGGGGGCTATCAGCCCCAGCATTTT

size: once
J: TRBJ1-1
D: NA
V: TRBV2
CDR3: CASRTGAGEAFF
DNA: TGTGCCAGCCGAACGGGGGCAGGTGAAGCTTTCTTT

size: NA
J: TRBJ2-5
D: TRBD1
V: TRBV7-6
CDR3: CASSLLRGQGAGETQYF
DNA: TGTGCCAGCAGCCTCCTCCGCGGACAGGGTGCTGGAGAGACCCAGTACTTC

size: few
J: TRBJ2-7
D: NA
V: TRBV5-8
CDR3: CASSLERVGYEQYF
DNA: TGTGCCAGCAGCTTGGAGAGGGTCGGCTACGAGCAGTACTTC

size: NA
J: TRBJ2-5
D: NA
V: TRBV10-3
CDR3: CASSEAGGRMKTQYF
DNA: TGTGCCAGCAGTGAAGCTGGGGGGCGCATGAAGACCCAGTACTTC